This T cell receptor beta chain emerged from a study of T cell changes during pregnancy in multiple sclerosis. Produced via immunoSEQ multiplex PCR; TCRdb's table is partial and in-frame only. The table records approximately 40,000 clones, 85% to 95% of them present only once. Germline CDR1 is LGHNA and CDR2 is YNFKEQ. Trimming shortened V by 1 base and J by 0 bases, and 9 bases separated the two germline ends. The CDR3 covers 16 residues. Sequencing was performed on CD8+ T cells from peripheral blood mononuclear cells, taken in the third trimester of pregnancy. This chain joins TRBV4-2 and TRBJ1-4, with D unresolved. The clonotype originates from a female donor with multiple sclerosis, enrolled in a pregnancy study. CDR3 nucleotides: TGTGCCAGCAGCCAAGCCTCAGTCGCAACTAATGAAAAACTGTTTTTT. Its translation is CASSQASVATNEKLFF.